Below, 27 T cell receptor beta chains from the same sample are listed, as sequenced in a study of blood T cell repertoires in COVID-19. TCRdb's copy holds only in-frame clones and misses some; the assay was immunoSEQ multiplex PCR. Of 80,000 to 100,000 clones listed, 80% are singletons. The specimen sequenced was peripheral blood. The receptors stem from a human donor in a cohort sampled during active COVID-19.

The chain combines TRBV2 with TRBJ2-7; TRBD2 aligns across 12 bases. V trimming: 10 bases; J trimming: 6 bases; junction bases outside the gene matches: 7. CDR3 length equals 13 residues. Germline V lookup: CDR1 SNHLY, CDR2 FYNNEI. Here the CDR3 DNA reads TGTGCCAACAGACTAGCGGGAGTGCCCGAGCAGTACTTC. Protein: CANRLAGVPEQYF.

This sequence joins TRBV6-5 and TRBJ2-5; a weak D match, TRBD1 (5 bases). Per germline, CDR1 MNHEY and CDR2 SVGAGI. V was trimmed by 5 bases and J by 1 base, leaving 11 bases between them. The CDR3 has 14 residues. The CDR3 coding sequence is TGTGCCAGCAGTCTTGGGGCAGCCCAAGAGACCCAGTACTTC. Amino acid sequence: CASSLGAAQETQYF.

CDR3: CSVERWRAGRRQETQYF. As DNA, the CDR3 is TGCAGCGTTGAAAGGTGGCGGGCAGGGAGGCGGCAAGAGACCCAGTACTTC. The chain links TRBV29-1 to TRBJ2-5; possible D gene TRBD2, 6 bases. The CDR3 runs to 17 residues. CDR1 and CDR2 from the germline V gene are SQVTM and ANQGSEA. The germline V and J ends were trimmed by 2 bases and 2 bases, with 21 bases remaining between them. Filled out from reference TRBV29-1 and TRBJ2-5, the complete variable domain reads SAVISQKPSRDICQRGTSLTIQCQVDSQVTMMFWYRQQPGQSLTLIATANQGSEATYESGFVIDKFPISRPNLTFSTLTVSNMSPEDSSIYLCSVERWRAGRRQETQYFGPGTRLLVL.

The chain combines TRBV28 with TRBJ2-7; perhaps TRBD2 as D (6 bases). In germline, CDR1 is MDHEN, CDR2 SYDVKM. Trimming took 10 bases from V and 2 from J, leaving 15 bases between them. CDR3 length: 13 residues. The CDR3 nucleotides read TGTGCCACCGGAGGGAGAGTTACCTACGAGCAGTACTTC. Its translation: CATGGRVTYEQYF. The whole variable domain, filled in from reference TRBV28 and TRBJ2-7, reads DVKVTQSSRYLVKRTGEKVFLECVQDMDHENMFWYRQDPGLGLRLIYFSYDVKMKEKGDIPEGYSVSREKKERFSLILESASTNQTSMYLCATGGRVTYEQYFGPGTRLTVT.

V is TRBV12-3 or TRBV12-4 and J is TRBJ2-3; D is perhaps TRBD2 (5 bases). This CDR3 has 12 amino acids. V was trimmed by 7 bases and J by 2 bases, leaving 7 bases between them. CDR3 protein: CASNDYTDTQYF. CDR3 DNA: TGTGCCAGCAACGACTACACAGATACGCAGTATTTT.

The gene calls are TRBV6-5 and TRBJ1-2; D perhaps matches TRBD1 (5 bases). Trimming shortened V by 2 bases and J by 8 bases, and 18 bases separated the two germline ends. There are 15 residues in the CDR3. The germline gives CDR1 MNHEY, CDR2 SVGAGI. The CDR3 region has the DNA TGTGCCAGCAGTTACCGAAGACTGGGGCAAAGCGGCTACACCTTC. Translated, it gives CASSYRRLGQSGYTF.

This clone was found a few times. The chain has TRBV18 and TRBJ2-2; 8 bases are a match to TRBD1. This CDR3 comprises 17 residues. V lost 6 bases, J lost 2 bases, and 11 bases stayed unmatched. From germline, CDR1 is KGHSH and CDR2 LQKENI. CDR3 DNA sequence: TGTGCCAGCTCCATAATCCCGGGACAGGACAACACCGGGGAGCTGTTTTTT. Translating gives CASSIIPGQDNTGELFF.

This chain links TRBV15 with TRBJ2-5, with TRBD1 as a possible D gene (5 bases). The CDR3 totals 14 residues. The germline V and J ends were trimmed by 0 bases and 4 bases, with 9 bases remaining between them. The germline V gene has CDR1 LNHNV and CDR2 YYDKDF (reference sequence). The CDR3 here is CATSRDRARETQYF. In nucleotides, the CDR3 is TGTGCCACCAGCAGAGACAGGGCTCGAGAGACCCAGTACTTC.

The J gene is TRBJ2-3, the V gene TRBV15; tentatively, D is TRBD2 (7 bases). Trimming shortened V by 3 bases and J by 3 bases, and 16 bases separated the two germline ends. From germline, CDR1 is LNHNV and CDR2 YYDKDF (reference sequence). The CDR3 extends over 16 amino acids. CDR3 loop: CATSSRGGARTDTQYF. The DNA of the CDR3 is TGTGCCACCAGCAGTAGAGGGGGGGCCAGGACAGATACGCAGTATTTT.

The rearrangement uses TRBV12-3 or TRBV12-4 and TRBJ2-4; 7 nucleotides match TRBD1. CDR3 length: 13 amino acids. J lost 8 bases, V lost 6 bases, and 7 bases had no gene match. CDR3 DNA sequence: TGTGCCAGCAGCCAAGGACAGGTCGACATTCAGTACTTC. As protein: CASSQGQVDIQYF.

This clone was seen just once. V usage is TRBV9 and J usage is TRBJ2-5, with 7 positions matching TRBD2. Germline assignment: CDR1 SGDLS and CDR2 YYNGEE. Unmatched junction bases numbered 3, after V lost 0 bases and J lost 4 bases. This CDR3 contains 14 residues. The CDR3 spells CASSVGGGGETQYF. The DNA for the CDR3 is TGTGCCAGCAGCGTAGGCGGGGGAGGAGAGACCCAGTACTTC.

Worth noting for this clone: One end of the junction does not line up with germline, which may come from a read error. V gene TRBV30 combines with J gene TRBJ2-6, with TRBD1 matching over 10 bases. Germline V CDR1 and CDR2: GTSNPN, SVGIG (reference sequence). This CDR3 comprises 18 residues. The CDR3 DNA sequence: TGTGCCTGGGAACCGGGACAGGGGCCTCCCTCTAGGGCCAACGTCCTGACTTTC. Translated, it gives CAWEPGQGPPSRANVLTF.

The gene calls are TRBV28 and TRBJ1-4; 8 positions match TRBD1. The length of the CDR3 is 18 residues. In germline, CDR1 is MDHEN, CDR2 SYDVKM. Trimming cost V 6 bases and J 5 bases; bases outside gene matches: 17. The CDR3 protein is CASSRRQGWHILNEKLFF. The CDR3 nucleotides read TGTGCCAGCAGCCGACGACAGGGGTGGCACATCCTAAATGAAAAACTGTTTTTT.

V gene TRBV5-4 combines with J gene TRBJ1-1, with a possible D match to TRBD1 (5 bases). Germline V gene data show CDR1 as SGHNT and CDR2 as YYREEE (reference sequence). Trimming removed 0 bases at V and 7 bases at J, with 13 bases between. The CDR3 runs 14 residues. CDR3 DNA: TGTGCCAGCAGCTTGGACCAGGGCAAGGGTGAAGCTTTCTTT. Its translation is CASSLDQGKGEAFF.

The chain couples TRBV7-2 to TRBJ1-1; no clear D gene. The CDR3 extends over 13 amino acids. V dropped 5 bases and J dropped 5 bases, with 12 bases sitting between them. Germline-derived CDR1 and CDR2 are SGHTA and FQGNSA. This CDR3 is CASSTGRDTEAFF. The CDR3 DNA is TGTGCCAGCAGCACTGGGCGTGATACTGAAGCTTTCTTT.

This chain joins TRBV9 and TRBJ1-6; D not resolved. The germline V and J ends were trimmed by 4 bases and 7 bases, with 12 bases remaining between them. Germline loops: CDR1 SGDLS, CDR2 YYNGEE. The CDR3 extends over 14 amino acids. The CDR3 sequence: CASSPEISNSPLHF. The CDR3, as DNA: TGTGCCAGCAGCCCCGAGATTTCCAATTCACCCCTCCACTTT. The whole variable domain, filled in from reference TRBV9 and TRBJ1-6, reads DSGVTQTPKHLITATGQRVTLRCSPRSGDLSVYWYQQSLDQGLQFLIQYYNGEERAKGNILERFSAQQFPDLHSELNLSSLELGDSALYFCASSPEISNSPLHFGNGTRLTVT.

This sequence joins TRBV9 and TRBJ2-4; D might be TRBD1 (6 bases). V lost 3 bases, J lost 5 bases, and 12 bases lay in between. The CDR3 has 14 amino acids. CDR1 is SGDLS, CDR2 YYNGEE, per germline. The CDR3 protein is CASSAFGGENIQYF. The CDR3, as DNA: TGTGCCAGCAGCGCCTTTGGGGGCGAAAACATTCAGTACTTC.

J is TRBJ2-1 and V is TRBV2; the match to TRBD2 covers 9 bases. V lost 3 bases, J lost 1 base, and 1 base stayed unmatched. CDR1 is SNHLY, CDR2 FYNNEI, per germline. The CDR3 has 15 residues. CDR3 region: CASSDSGSSYNEQFF. The DNA of the CDR3 is TGTGCCAGCAGTGATAGCGGGAGTTCCTACAATGAGCAGTTCTTC.

This clone is a singleton in its sample. The chain uses TRBV6-2 or TRBV6-3 and TRBJ2-3; 11 bases are shared with TRBD2. J was trimmed by 1 base and V by 6 bases; bases with no gene match: 3. CDR3 length: 15 residues. Germline V lookup: CDR1 MNHEY, CDR2 SVGEGT. The DNA of the CDR3 is TGTGCCAGCAGCCCACTAGCGGGGGGCACAGATACGCAGTATTTT. It specifies CASSPLAGGTDTQYF.

The chain carries TRBV9 and TRBJ2-3; D uncertain. The germline CDR1 and CDR2 sequences are SGDLS and YYNGEE. Trimming cost V 0 bases and J 2 bases, with 4 bases left between them. The CDR3 has 13 residues. CDR3 sequence: CASSVAVTDTQYF. CDR3 nucleotides: TGTGCCAGCAGCGTAGCCGTCACAGATACGCAGTATTTT.

The V call is TRBV28, the J call TRBJ1-1; TRBD1 might be the D (5 bases). Between the trimmed V and J ends, which lost 5 bases and 5 bases, there was a span of 15 bases. CDR1 and CDR2 (germline): MDHEN, SYDVKM. CDR3 length equals 14 residues. The CDR3, as DNA: TGTGCCAGCAGTCGTGACATAGGGGTTACTGAAGCTTTCTTT. It translates to CASSRDIGVTEAFF.

This clone was recorded once. The DNA for the CDR3 is TGCGCCAGCAGCCACCTCAGCACCGGGGAGCTGTTTTTT. Translated, it gives CASSHLSTGELFF. V is TRBV4-1 and J is TRBJ2-2, with unresolved D. Germline-derived CDR1 and CDR2 are MGHRA and YSYEKL. Trimming shortened V by 3 bases and J by 4 bases, and 6 bases separated the two germline ends. This CDR3 comprises 13 residues.

The genes are TRBV11-3 and TRBJ2-2, with D perhaps TRBD2 (5 bases). Trimming removed 3 bases from V and 5 bases from J, with 10 bases in between. The CDR3 runs 14 residues. The germline V gene encodes CDR1 SGHNT and CDR2 YENEEA. CDR3 in DNA: TGTGCCAGCAGCTTCTCCCGGGATACCGGGGAGCTGTTTTTT. It is translated as CASSFSRDTGELFF. Full variable domain (rest looked up from reference TRBV11-3 and TRBJ2-2): EAGVVQSPRYKIIEKKQPVAFWCNPISGHNTLYWYLQNLGQGPELLIRYENEEAVDDSQLPKDRFSAERLKGVDSTLKIQPAELGDSAVYLCASSFSRDTGELFFGEGSRLTVL.

The chain joins TRBV5-5 to TRBJ2-7, with 9 bases identical to TRBD1. V shed 0 bases, J shed 4 bases, and the junction held 5 bases outside the gene matches. Germline loops: CDR1 SGHKS, CDR2 YYEKEE (reference sequence). The CDR3 runs to 15 residues. The CDR3 reads CASSLVGTGFYEQYF. For the CDR3, the DNA is TGTGCCAGCAGCTTGGTCGGGACAGGGTTTTACGAGCAGTACTTC.

J is TRBJ2-5 and V is TRBV9; 7 nucleotides match TRBD2. V trimming: 0 bases; J trimming: 7 bases; junction bases outside the gene matches: 9. The CDR3 consists of 15 residues. Germline CDR1 reads SGDLS; CDR2 reads YYNGEE. The CDR3 DNA is TGTGCCAGCAGCGTAGGACTAGCAGGGTCCAGGACCCAGTACTTC. Translating it yields CASSVGLAGSRTQYF.

This clone was observed a single time. The V call is TRBV27, the J call TRBJ2-7; TRBD1 matches 10 bases. Germline V gives CDR1 MNHEY, CDR2 SMNVEV (reference sequence). The CDR3 length is 15 residues. V lost 6 bases, J lost 2 bases, and 7 bases stayed unmatched. CDR3 coding DNA: TGTGCCAGCAGCCCAGGACAGGGGGTCACCTACGAGCAGTACTTC. Protein: CASSPGQGVTYEQYF.

The J gene is TRBJ2-7, the V gene TRBV3-1 (or the pseudogene TRBV3-2), with TRBD2 as a possible D gene (6 bases). Germline CDR1 is LGHDT and CDR2 is YNNKEL (reference sequence). The CDR3 has 16 residues. Trimming left V 1 base short and J 0 bases short, with 13 bases between. DNA for the CDR3: TGTGCCAGCAGCCAAGGCGTATTAGCGGCCTCCTACGAGCAGTACTTC. Protein: CASSQGVLAASYEQYF.